This T cell receptor beta chain was obtained from a study of cytomegalovirus exposure and HLA in healthy donors. Whole-study findings and limits: Later on, a genetic analysis was performed. It linked a missense variant in DCLRE1C with V- and J-gene trimming of TCR beta.

The CDR3 runs to 16 residues. The PCR used 60 Vbeta and 13 Jbeta primers. Method: immunoSEQ multiplex PCR; TCRdb's copy keeps in-frame clones and lacks some. This sample has 150,000 to 200,000 clones; about 81% occur once, and the top ten carry approximately 1.4%. Regarding this clone: Its antigen is unknown.

The origin of this receptor is a girl between 10 and 17 years old in good health and CMV-seropositive. Sequenced: PBMCs. The genes are TRBV21-1 and TRBJ2-5; the D call of TRBD2 is as the table states it, not checked on the DNA. TRBV21-1 is given as a pseudogene. DNA of the CDR3: TGTGCCAGCAGCAAAGCCCCGCCGGGAAGCGGCGAGACCCAGTACTTC. Translated, it gives CASSKAPPGSGETQYF.